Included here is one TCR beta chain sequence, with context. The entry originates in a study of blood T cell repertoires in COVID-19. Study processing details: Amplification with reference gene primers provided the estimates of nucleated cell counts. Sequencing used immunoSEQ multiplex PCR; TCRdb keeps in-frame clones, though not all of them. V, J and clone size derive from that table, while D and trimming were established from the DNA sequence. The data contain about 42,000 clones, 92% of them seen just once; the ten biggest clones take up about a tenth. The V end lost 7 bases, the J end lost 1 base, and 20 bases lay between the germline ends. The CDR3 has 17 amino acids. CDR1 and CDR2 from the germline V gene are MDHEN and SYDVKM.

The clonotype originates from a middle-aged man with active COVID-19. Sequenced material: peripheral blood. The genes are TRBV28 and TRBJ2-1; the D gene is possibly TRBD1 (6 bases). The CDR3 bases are TGTGCCAGCACCCCTGCCGGGACACCCGAATCCTACAATGAGCAGTTCTTC. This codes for CASTPAGTPESYNEQFF.